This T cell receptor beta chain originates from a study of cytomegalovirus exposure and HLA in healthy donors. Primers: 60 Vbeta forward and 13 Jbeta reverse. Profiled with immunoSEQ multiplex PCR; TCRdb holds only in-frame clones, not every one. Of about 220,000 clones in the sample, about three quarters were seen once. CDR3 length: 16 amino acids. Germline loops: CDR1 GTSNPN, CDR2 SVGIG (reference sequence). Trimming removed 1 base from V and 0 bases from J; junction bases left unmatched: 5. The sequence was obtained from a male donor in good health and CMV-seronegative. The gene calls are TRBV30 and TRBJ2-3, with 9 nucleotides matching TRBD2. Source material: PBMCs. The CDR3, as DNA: TGTGCCTGGAGTGATTGGCGGGGGGGGAGCACAGATACGCAGTATTTT. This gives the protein CAWSDWRGGSTDTQYF.